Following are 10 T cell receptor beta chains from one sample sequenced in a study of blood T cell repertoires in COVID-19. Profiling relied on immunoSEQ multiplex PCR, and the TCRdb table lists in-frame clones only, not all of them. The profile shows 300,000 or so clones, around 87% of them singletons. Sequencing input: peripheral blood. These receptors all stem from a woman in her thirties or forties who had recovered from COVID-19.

The DNA of the CDR3 is TGCGCCAGCAGCTTCAGACTAGCGGGCCTATACAATGAGCAGTTCTTC. Protein sequence: CASSFRLAGLYNEQFF. The chain combines TRBV5-1 with TRBJ2-1; 10 nucleotides match TRBD2. Germline CDR1 and CDR2: SGHRS and YFSETQ. Trimming took 2 bases from V and 4 from J; bases not matched to a gene: 6. The CDR3 is made up of 16 amino acids.

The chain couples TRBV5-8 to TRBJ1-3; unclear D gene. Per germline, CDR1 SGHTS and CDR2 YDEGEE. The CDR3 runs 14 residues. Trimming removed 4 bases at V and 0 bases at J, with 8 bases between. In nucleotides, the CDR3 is TGTGCCAGCAGCCTGGGTCGCTCTGGAAACACCATATATTTT. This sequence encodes CASSLGRSGNTIYF.

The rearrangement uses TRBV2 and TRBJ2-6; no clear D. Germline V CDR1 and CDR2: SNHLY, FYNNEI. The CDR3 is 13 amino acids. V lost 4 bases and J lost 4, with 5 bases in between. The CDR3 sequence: CASSGPGANVLTF. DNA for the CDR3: TGTGCCAGCAGTGGGCCGGGGGCCAACGTCCTGACTTTC.

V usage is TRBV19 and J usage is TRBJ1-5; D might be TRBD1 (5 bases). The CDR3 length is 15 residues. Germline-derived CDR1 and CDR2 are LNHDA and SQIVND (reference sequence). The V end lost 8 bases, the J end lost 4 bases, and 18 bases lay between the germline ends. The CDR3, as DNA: TGTGCCAGTGCTCCCCTGGGACTGATTAATCAGCCCCAGCATTTT. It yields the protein CASAPLGLINQPQHF.

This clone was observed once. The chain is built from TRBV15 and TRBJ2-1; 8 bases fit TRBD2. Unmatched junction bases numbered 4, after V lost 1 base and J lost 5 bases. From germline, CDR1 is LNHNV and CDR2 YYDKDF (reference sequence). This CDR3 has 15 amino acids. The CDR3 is CATSRGSGGDNEQFF. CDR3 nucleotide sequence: TGTGCCACCAGCAGAGGGAGCGGGGGAGACAATGAGCAGTTCTTC.

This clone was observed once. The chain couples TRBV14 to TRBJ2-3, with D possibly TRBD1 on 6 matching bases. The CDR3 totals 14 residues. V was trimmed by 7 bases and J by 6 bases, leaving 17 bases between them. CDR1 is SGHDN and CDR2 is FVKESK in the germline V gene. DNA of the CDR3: TGTGCCAGCACCGAAAACAGGGCAGCGGATACGCAGTATTTT. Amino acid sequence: CASTENRAADTQYF. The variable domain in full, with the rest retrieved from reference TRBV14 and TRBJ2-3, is EAGVTQFPSHSVIEKGQTVTLRCDPISGHDNLYWYRRVMGKEIKFLLHFVKESKQDESGMPNNRFLAERTGGTYSTLKVQPAELEDSGVYFCASTENRAADTQYFGPGTRLTVL.

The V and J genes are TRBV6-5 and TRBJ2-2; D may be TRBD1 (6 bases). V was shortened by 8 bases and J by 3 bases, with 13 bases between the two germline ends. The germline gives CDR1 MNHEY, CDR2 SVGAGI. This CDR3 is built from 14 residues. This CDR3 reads CASRRQVYTGELFF. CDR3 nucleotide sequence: TGTGCCAGCCGCCGACAGGTTTACACCGGGGAGCTGTTTTTT.

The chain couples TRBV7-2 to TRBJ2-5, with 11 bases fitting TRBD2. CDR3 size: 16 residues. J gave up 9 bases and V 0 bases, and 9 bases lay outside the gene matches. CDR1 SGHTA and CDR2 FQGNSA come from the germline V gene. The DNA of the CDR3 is TGTGCCAGCAGCTTAGCGGCATTAGCGGGGGGGCCGGCCCAGTACTTC. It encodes CASSLAALAGGPAQYF.

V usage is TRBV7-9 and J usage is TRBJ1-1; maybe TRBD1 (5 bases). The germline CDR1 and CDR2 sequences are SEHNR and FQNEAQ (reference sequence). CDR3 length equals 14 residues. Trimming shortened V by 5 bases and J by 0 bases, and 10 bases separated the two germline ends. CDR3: CASSVSGMNTEAFF. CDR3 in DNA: TGTGCCAGCAGCGTATCAGGGATGAACACTGAAGCTTTCTTT. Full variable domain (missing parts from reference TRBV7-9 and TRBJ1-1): DTGVSQNPRHKITKRGQNVTFRCDPISEHNRLYWYRQTLGQGPEFLTYFQNEAQLEKSRLLSDRFSAERPKGSFSTLEIQRTEQGDSAMYLCASSVSGMNTEAFFGQGTRLTVV.

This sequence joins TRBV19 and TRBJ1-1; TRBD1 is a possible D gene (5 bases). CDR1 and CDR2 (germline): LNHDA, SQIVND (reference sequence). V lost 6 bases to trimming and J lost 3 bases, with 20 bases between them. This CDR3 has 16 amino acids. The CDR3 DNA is TGTGCCAGTAGCCTTGTATATCAGGGAAGGGACACTGAAGCTTTCTTT. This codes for CASSLVYQGRDTEAFF.